Sequencing of this T cell receptor (beta chain) was carried out in a study of neoadjuvant anti-PD-1 for oral cavity cancer (dated by TCRdb to the early 2020s). Describing the broader study: Before curative-intent surgical resection, most patients were given three to four biweekly doses of nivolumab at 3 mg/kg. Patients without progression received a fourth nivolumab dose around day 43 and underwent definitive surgical resection on days 50-56. Responders were defined as patients with complete response, partial response or stable disease by RECIST 1.1; non-responders were defined as patients with progression. There were roughly 11 patients in the parent correlative cohort, and the response rate was roughly 34%.

What the time point label conveys for this sample: before neoadjuvant nivolumab. None of the patients had received prior systemic or radiation treatment, and all were newly diagnosed with stage II-IVA oral cavity squamous cell carcinoma. The cohort was made up of patients with locally advanced, HPV-negative oral cavity squamous cell carcinoma. Peripheral blood mononuclear cells were analyzed directly, without maintenance or expansion in culture. Samples came from a longitudinal correlative study of a single-arm phase II trial of neoadjuvant nivolumab in oral cavity squamous cell carcinoma. Subject-matched pre- and post-treatment PBMCs and tumors from three responders and three non-responders were subjected to genomic DNA-based TCRbeta sequencing. Peripheral blood mononuclear cells were drawn once before nivolumab treatment and a second time after treatment, when surgery took place. Genomic DNA was isolated from PBMCs using the Maxwell RSC DNA from Cells kit.

The full study reports these points: A higher pretreatment blood Treg/Th17 ratio correlated with both higher pretreatment blood TCRbeta clonality and lower post-treatment tumor TCRbeta clonality. After neoadjuvant nivolumab, T cell clonality (Gini index) in PBMCs was significantly higher in non-responders than in responders. Only a few patients per response group were included in the TCR analyses, and larger cohorts for validation were called for by the authors.

The CDR3, cysteine through phenylalanine, is 14 amino acids long. Just the 42-base CDR3 DNA is kept, in frame starting at base 1. Looking up the germline V gene yields CDR1 MGHRA and CDR2 YSYEKL. V and J lose 0 bases and 1 base, and a span of 6 bases separates them. A few counts support this clone. Its antigen specificity is not known. It has no much larger one-base neighbor in the sample; base qualities were not kept. For deep sequencing, each PBMC sample was run in six replicates, with libraries mostly built from approximately 500 ng of input genomic DNA. The immunoSEQ hsTCRbeta kit was used to prepare TCRbeta libraries, following the manufacturer's instructions. Sequencing of the completed libraries took place using an Illumina NovaSeq 6000 S4 flow cell after they had been pooled to 3 nM. Per the original workflow: The immunoSEQ Analyzer was used for raw data preprocessing and quality control. The analysis was restricted to productive rearrangements, with each unique CDR3 amino acid sequence defining a clonotype. Repertoire clonality was estimated as the Gini-Simpson index, computed with the R package tcR. Gini indices were compared with Student's t test, and associations with tumor size change were assessed by Pearson correlation. Drawn from immuneACCESS, this table holds only the in-frame rearrangements with V and J called that TCRdb kept. Clones are partly lost; checked studies trace under half to an unresolved V gene and leave the rest unexplained. The D gene and trimming were derived from the DNA, and the V and J assignments and clone size from that table. The sample records just over 14,000 clones, under 80% of which are singletons. The ten largest clones add up to around 2.9% of the sample.

The rearranged chain carries TRBV4-1 and TRBJ2-5, with the identity of the D gene unclear. The sample in question was PBMCs, obtained before nivolumab (anti-PD-1) treatment. The TCR originated in a person aged 35-79 years with oral cavity squamous cell carcinoma. The CDR3 sequence is CASSQDKGQETQYF. The bases read TGCGCCAGCAGCCAAGATAAGGGCCAAGAGACCCAGTACTTC.